This T cell receptor beta chain appears in the sequencing data of a study of blood T cells in healthy people across ages. This CDR3 has 14 amino acids. Germline values: CDR1 DFQATT, CDR2 SNEGSKA (reference sequence). Together with a sample-barcoded 5' primer, a J-beta primer mix was included in a second PCR lasting about 7 to 11 cycles. MiXCR, run by TCRdb on the 5' RACE reads, gives a single entry per CDR3 protein. Of roughly 680,000 distinct CDR3 sequences in the sample, 40% to 65% were seen once. The sequencing input was blood. The sequence derives from a woman of 80 years or more in good health. The genes are TRBV20-1 and TRBJ2-7, with TRBD2 identical over 9 bases. The CDR3 loop reads CRAPRAGGLNEQYF. In DNA, the CDR3 is TGCAGAGCCCCACGAGCGGGAGGACTCAACGAGCAGTACTTC.